A single sample is the source of the 9 T cell receptor beta chains below, sequenced in a study of cytotoxic CD8 clonotypes in ibrutinib-treated CLL. The repertoire was sequenced with immunoSEQ multiplex PCR; TCRdb's copy has only in-frame clones and lacks some. The table has about 250,000 clones, under 75% seen once. The input for sequencing was PBMCs, taken after 24 months of ibrutinib treatment. These TCRs come from a human donor with chronic lymphocytic leukemia.

The CDR3 bases are TGTGCCAGCAGCTTAGACCAGGGCACAGATACGCAGTATTTT. Translation: CASSLDQGTDTQYF. The V call is TRBV7-3, the J call TRBJ2-3; no reliable D call. V lost 2 bases to trimming and J lost 1 base, with 7 bases between them. The CDR3 is 14 amino acids. CDR1 and CDR2 from the germline V gene are SGHTA and FQGTGA.

The chain couples TRBV27 to TRBJ2-1; D uncertain. Germline V lookup: CDR1 MNHEY, CDR2 SMNVEV (reference sequence). V was shortened by 5 bases and J by 9 bases, with 20 bases between the two germline ends. This CDR3 has 15 amino acids. The CDR3 coding sequence is TGTGCCAGCAGTGTTACAGCGTGGCCCCTTGGTGAGCAGTTCTTC. It translates to CASSVTAWPLGEQFF.

J is TRBJ2-3 and V is TRBV28; the match to TRBD1 covers 9 bases. The CDR3 runs to 15 residues. Germline trimming cut 5 bases from V and 4 bases from J; bases unmatched to any gene: 7. The V gene's germline CDR1 is MDHEN and CDR2 SYDVKM. CDR3 sequence reads: CASSVAGQGADTQYF. The CDR3 nucleotides read TGTGCCAGCAGTGTGGCGGGACAGGGCGCAGATACGCAGTATTTT.

The chain's CDR3 is CASSLAVGTADTQYF. For the CDR3, the DNA is TGTGCCAGCAGCTTAGCGGTGGGCACCGCAGATACGCAGTATTTT. This chain connects TRBV11-3 to TRBJ2-3, with no clear D. The CDR3 is 15 residues long. CDR1 is SGHNT, CDR2 YENEEA, per germline. Trimming took 1 base from V and 4 from J, leaving 12 bases between them.

The chain carries TRBV27 and TRBJ1-4; 7 nucleotides align to TRBD1. The CDR3 spans 13 residues. J lost 8 bases, V lost 5 bases, and 5 bases had no gene match. Per the germline V gene, CDR1 is MNHEY and CDR2 is SMNVEV (reference sequence). CDR3 region: CASSRQGEEKLFF. CDR3 DNA sequence: TGTGCCAGCAGTCGACAGGGAGAGGAAAAACTGTTTTTT.

The chain employs TRBV5-1 and TRBJ2-1; 10 nucleotides match TRBD2. The CDR3 consists of 15 residues. Trimming removed 4 bases from V and 4 bases from J; junction bases left unmatched: 5. Germline V gene lookup returns CDR1 SGHRS and CDR2 YFSETQ. This CDR3 reads CASSRTSGTYNEQFF. CDR3 bases: TGCGCCAGCAGCCGAACTAGCGGGACTTACAATGAGCAGTTCTTC.

V is TRBV27 and J is TRBJ2-5; D not resolved. Deletions cut 5 bases from V and 3 bases from J, with 16 bases between. This CDR3 contains 15 residues. Germline V gives CDR1 MNHEY, CDR2 SMNVEV (reference sequence). The CDR3 region is CASSPRIGWEETQYF. In DNA, the CDR3 is TGTGCCAGCAGTCCGCGGATCGGTTGGGAAGAGACCCAGTACTTC.

As DNA, the CDR3 is TGTGCCAGCAGTCCCCCGGGGAAGCGGGAGAGCACAGATACGCAGTATTTT. It yields the protein CASSPPGKRESTDTQYF. V is TRBV28 and J is TRBJ2-3; 8 positions match TRBD2. CDR1 and CDR2 (germline): MDHEN, SYDVKM. This CDR3 comprises 17 residues. V was pared by 5 bases and J by 0 bases, with 10 bases of the junction left unmatched. Together with reference TRBV28 and TRBJ2-3, the CDR3 gives the full variable domain: DVKVTQSSRYLVKRTGEKVFLECVQDMDHENMFWYRQDPGLGLRLIYFSYDVKMKEKGDIPEGYSVSREKKERFSLILESASTNQTSMYLCASSPPGKRESTDTQYFGPGTRLTVL.

The chain couples TRBV28 to TRBJ1-4, with 7 bases that match TRBD1. This CDR3 has 15 residues. Germline trimming cut 6 bases from V and 6 bases from J; bases unmatched to any gene: 10. Germline CDR1 MDHEN, CDR2 SYDVKM. This chain's CDR3 is CASSLGGSEDEKLFF. The CDR3 coding sequence is TGTGCCAGCAGCTTAGGGGGCAGCGAGGATGAAAAACTGTTTTTT. The full variable domain, rest sourced from reference TRBV28 and TRBJ1-4, is DVKVTQSSRYLVKRTGEKVFLECVQDMDHENMFWYRQDPGLGLRLIYFSYDVKMKEKGDIPEGYSVSREKKERFSLILESASTNQTSMYLCASSLGGSEDEKLFFGSGTQLSVL.